This is a list of T cell receptor beta chains from one sample in a study of T-cell reconstitution after alpha-beta-depleted transplantation in children. TCRdb redid the calling of the PCR reads with MiXCR, one entry per CDR3 protein. The sample records fewer than 750,000 distinct CDR3 sequences, under 30% being singletons. Sequenced here: PBMCs, mostly from graft donor cells, sampled 360 days after TCRalphabeta/CD19-depleted stem cell transplant. Receptors were obtained from a boy under two years old who had a stem cell transplant for acute myeloid leukemia, so the T cells may come from the graft donor. CDR3s include the opening cysteine and the closing phenylalanine or tryptophan. The order of the fields is D gene, V gene, clone size, J gene, CDR3 length, CDR3 DNA, CDR3 protein. The D gene is left open where the match is weak. A row's size may be missing; if present it is once, few, many or a size class.

>TRBD1|TRBV7-9|few|TRBJ2-4|12
TGTGCCAGCAGCCCCGGGACAGGGATTCAGTACTTC
CASSPGTGIQYF
>TRBD2|TRBV12-3/TRBV12-4|NA|TRBJ2-1|19
TGTGCCAGCAGTTTAGGCGGGCGGGGGGTCCAAACCGCTAACAATGAGCAGTTCTTC
CASSLGGRGVQTANNEQFF
>NA|TRBV6-5|NA|TRBJ2-1|15
TGTGCCAGCAGTTCCGGGTTCCCGACCTACAATGAGCAGTTCTTC
CASSSGFPTYNEQFF
>TRBD2|TRBV5-6|NA|TRBJ2-3|18
TGTGCCAGCAGGCCTGGGACTAGCGGGGCGAGGACCACAGATACGCAGTATTTT
CASRPGTSGARTTDTQYF
>TRBD1|TRBV7-2|NA|TRBJ2-1|15
TGTGCCAGCAGCTGGACAGGGGGGCCTACCAATGAGCAGTTCTTC
CASSWTGGPTNEQFF
>NA|TRBV30|many|TRBJ2-4|15
TGTGCCTGGAGTTCCGTCAGACAGCCCCAAAACATTCAGTACTTC
CAWSSVRQPQNIQYF
>NA|TRBV6-6|NA|TRBJ1-1|12
TGTGCCAGCCGCGTAGTGAACACTGAAGCTTTCTTT
CASRVVNTEAFF
>NA|TRBV15|many|TRBJ1-3|14
TGTGCCACCAGCAGAACAGGGCACGGAAACACCATATATTTT
CATSRTGHGNTIYF
>TRBD2|TRBV5-1|NA|TRBJ2-5|15
TGCGCCAGCAGCGCCCGGGACTACACACAAGAGACCCAGTACTTC
CASSARDYTQETQYF
>NA|TRBV11-2|NA|TRBJ2-1|14
TGTGCCAGCAGCCCCCCCCTAAGCTACAATGAGCAGTTCTTC
CASSPPLSYNEQFF
>NA|TRBV7-8|few|TRBJ2-3|16
TGTGCCAGCAGCTTAATGTCGGGGGTCCGCACAGATACGCAGTATTTT
CASSLMSGVRTDTQYF
>NA|TRBV7-2|NA|TRBJ2-2|15
TGTGCCAGCAGCTTTGGGGACAAGAACACCGGGGAGCTGTTTTTT
CASSFGDKNTGELFF
>TRBD2|TRBV20-1|few|TRBJ2-3|15
TGCAGTGCTAGAGATCTTAGCGGGGGCAAGGATACGCAGTATTTT
CSARDLSGGKDTQYF
>NA|TRBV12-3/TRBV12-4|few|TRBJ2-2|13
TGTGCCAGCGGGACCCCTAACACCGGGGAGCTGTTTTTT
CASGTPNTGELFF
>NA|TRBV28|NA|TRBJ1-1|14
TGTGCCAGCAGTTTACGTGTGGCCATCTCTGAAGCTTTCTTT
CASSLRVAISEAFF
>NA|TRBV7-2|NA|TRBJ2-5|14
TGTGCCAGCAGCGCGAGTAACTTCCAAGAGACCCAGTACTTC
CASSASNFQETQYF
>NA|TRBV29-1|NA|TRBJ2-3|14
TGCAGCGTTGAAGATCCCGATTTGGTGGATACGCAGTATTTT
CSVEDPDLVDTQYF
>TRBD1|TRBV7-6|few|TRBJ2-1|15
TGTGCCAGCAGTTTGTCCTGGGGACAGAGGAATGAGCAGTTCTTC
CASSLSWGQRNEQFF
>NA|TRBV11-3|many|TRBJ2-6|15
TGTGCCAGCAGCGCACCCGGGACTGGGGCCAACGTCCTGACTTTC
CASSAPGTGANVLTF
>TRBD1|TRBV20-1|NA|TRBJ2-3|15
TGCAGTGCTGATGAATTTGGACAGGCCGACGTTACGCAGTATTTT
CSADEFGQADVTQYF
>TRBD1|TRBV25-1|NA|TRBJ1-1|13
TGTGCCAGCAGTCGAACCCACAGGGGGAAAGCTTTCTTT
CASSRTHRGKAFF
>NA|TRBV12-3/TRBV12-4|few|TRBJ2-1|16
TGTGCCAGCACCTTTGATGGCGGGGGCCCTTACAATGAGCAGTTCTTC
CASTFDGGGPYNEQFF
>NA|TRBV6-5|many|TRBJ1-5|13
TGTGCCAGCACGGTGCAGCTCAATCAGCCCCAGCATTTT
CASTVQLNQPQHF
>NA|TRBV12-3/TRBV12-4|few|TRBJ2-1|14
TGTGCCAGCAGTTTAGGGGGTTCGGTTGATGAGCAGTTCTTC
CASSLGGSVDEQFF
>TRBD1|TRBV12-3/TRBV12-4|few|TRBJ2-5|15
TGTGCCAGCAGTCTCGGGACAGGGCACCAAGAGACCCAGTACTTC
CASSLGTGHQETQYF
>NA|TRBV20-1|NA|TRBJ2-7|13
TGCAGTGCTGAGTCCGGGATTGCCTACGAGCAGTACTTC
CSAESGIAYEQYF
>NA|TRBV4-3|few|TRBJ1-1|16
TGCGCCAGCAGCCAAGATACGGGCGGTTGGAGCACTGAAGCTTTCTTT
CASSQDTGGWSTEAFF
>TRBD2|TRBV10-3|NA|TRBJ2-7|17
TGTGCCATCAGTGAGGCGGGACTAGCGGGGGCCTTCTACGAGCAGTACTTC
CAISEAGLAGAFYEQYF
>NA|TRBV29-1|many|TRBJ2-2|14
TGCAGCGTTGAGGTGGGGGCGAACACCGGGGAGCTGTTTTTT
CSVEVGANTGELFF
>NA|TRBV20-1|many|TRBJ2-1|15
TGCAGTGCTGAGGGCAGGCGGCGATCGGTCAATGAGCAGTTCTTC
CSAEGRRRSVNEQFF
>TRBD1|TRBV12-3/TRBV12-4|NA|TRBJ1-1|14
TGTGCCGGTTACCCGACAGGGGCGGGAGGGGGAGCTTTCTTT
CAGYPTGAGGGAFF
>NA|TRBV20-1|many|TRBJ2-7|13
TGCAGTGCTAGTTTATCAGGGGCCTACGAGCAGTACTTC
CSASLSGAYEQYF
>NA|TRBV20-1|NA|TRBJ1-2|12
TGCAGTGCTAGAGGGAGGGGCAACGGCTACACCTTC
CSARGRGNGYTF
>NA|TRBV28|NA|TRBJ1-2|11
TGTGCCAGCACCTCAGGGGCTGGCTACACCTTC
CASTSGAGYTF